The 18 T cell receptor beta chains below were found in one sample sequenced in a study of esophageal squamous cell carcinoma under preoperative chemotherapy. The time point: before preoperative PTX-NDP chemotherapy. TCRdb fed the PCR reads into MiXCR, producing one record per CDR3 protein. In the table there are under 7,000 distinct CDR3 sequences, about 30% of which are singletons. This specimen was collected from a patient given preoperative chemotherapy. The receptors originated from a human donor with esophageal squamous cell carcinoma. The donor label of this sample is uncertain.

This clonotype is deemed medium-sized. The chain employs TRBV12-3 or TRBV12-4 and TRBJ2-1; D gene ambiguous. V lost 2 bases, J lost 6 bases, and 8 bases lay in between. This CDR3 is built from 13 residues. CDR3: CASSLRLLNEQFF. In DNA form, the CDR3 reads TGTGCCAGCAGTTTAAGGCTTCTCAATGAGCAGTTCTTC.

This clonotype was counted many times. The J gene is TRBJ2-1, the V gene TRBV7-8, with 10 bases aligning to TRBD2. This CDR3 is built from 19 residues. Trimming at V came to 0 bases and at J to 6 bases, leaving 14 bases not matched to a gene. Per the germline V gene, CDR1 is SGHVS and CDR2 is FQNEAQ. CDR3 DNA sequence: TGTGCCAGCAGCTTAGCGAGTTCGGCTAGCGGGAGTCTTTCCAATGAGCAGTTCTTC. Residues: CASSLASSASGSLSNEQFF.

Comment on this clonotype: Mismatch with germline at one junction end may stem from a read error. V and J are TRBV6-1 and TRBJ2-1, with 8 bases aligning to TRBD2. Looked up from germline, CDR1 is MNHNS and CDR2 is SASEGT. There are 15 residues in the CDR3. In DNA, the CDR3 is TGTGCCAGCAGTAAGAGCGGGAGCTCCGACAATGGGCAGTTGTTC. Translated, it gives CASSKSGSSDNGQLF.

The sample holds one count of this clonotype. J is TRBJ2-1 and V is TRBV10-2, with D possibly TRBD2 on 6 matching bases. The last part of the DNA fits TRBJ2-7 better; the J call may be wrong. CDR3 length: 14 residues. The germline CDR1 and CDR2 sequences are WSHSY and SAAADI. The CDR3 sequence: CASGGGSCYSEQYF. CDR3 sequence (DNA): TGCGCCAGCGGTGGGGGGAGCTGCTACAGTGAGCAGTACTTC.

In regard to this clonotype: This could be a read error, since a much larger clone is one nucleotide away. The chain uses TRBV5-4 and TRBJ1-2; 8 bases fit TRBD1. This CDR3 comprises 16 residues. The germline CDR1 and CDR2 sequences are SGHNT and YYREEE (reference sequence). V was pared by 8 bases and J by 6 bases, with 18 bases of the junction left unmatched. The CDR3 reads CARSPFMGQAGDGYTF. The CDR3 DNA is TGTGCCAGGAGCCCCTTTATGGGACAGGCCGGCGATGGCTACACCTTC.

This clonotype counts as medium-sized. The chain recombines TRBV12-3 or TRBV12-4 with TRBJ2-4; D is possibly TRBD1 or TRBD2 (5 bases each). The DNA end is a closer match to TRBJ2-5, so the J assignment may be wrong. The CDR3 totals 13 residues. Here the CDR3 reads CASSPGTSETQYF. CDR3 coding DNA: TGTGCCAGCAGTCCAGGGACCTCAGAGACCCAGTACTTC.

This clonotype has at least ten counts. A much larger clonotype is one base distant, so this may be a read error. This chain uses TRBV24-1 with TRBJ2-1; weak D call: TRBD1 (6 bases). CDR3 length equals 15 residues. Between the trimmed V and J ends, which lost 0 bases and 6 bases, there was a span of 11 bases. CDR1 and CDR2 from the germline V gene are KGHDR and SFDVKD. The CDR3: CATSDLLDRTNEQFF. The CDR3 DNA is TGTGCCACCAGTGATTTGCTAGACAGGACCAATGAGCAGTTCTTC.

Relative to its sample, this clonotype is medium-sized. The chain links TRBV6-5 to TRBJ2-7; D not certain. The germline V gene encodes CDR1 MNHEY and CDR2 SVGAGI. Deletions cut 6 bases from V and 0 bases from J, with 12 bases between. CDR3 length: 14 amino acids. The CDR3 sequence is CASRSTKGSYEQYF. CDR3 nucleotides: TGTGCCAGCAGATCCACTAAGGGCTCCTACGAGCAGTACTTC.

The rearrangement links TRBV14 to TRBJ2-5, with no clear D. CDR1 SGHDN and CDR2 FVKESK come from the germline V gene. V was trimmed by 3 bases and J by 4 bases, leaving 15 bases between them. This CDR3 spans 15 amino acids. DNA of the CDR3: TGTGCCAGCAGCCATCGTTTAAATAAGAGAGAGACCCAGTACTTC. Protein sequence: CASSHRLNKRETQYF. Filled out from reference TRBV14 and TRBJ2-5, the complete variable domain reads EAGVTQFPSHSVIEKGQTVTLRCDPISGHDNLYWYRRVMGKEIKFLLHFVKESKQDESGMPNNRFLAERTGGTYSTLKVQPAELEDSGVYFCASSHRLNKRETQYFGPGTRLLVL.

Remarks on this clonotype: The junction departs from the called germline gene at one end, perhaps through a read error. V usage is TRBV27 and J usage is TRBJ2-1; the match to TRBD2 covers 11 bases. Matching the DNA end better, TRBJ2-7 makes the J call doubtful. CDR3 length: 15 amino acids. Germline V gene data show CDR1 as MNHEY and CDR2 as SMNVEV (reference sequence). CDR3 region: CAGRESSGRAYEQYF. The CDR3 nucleotides read TGTGCCGGCAGGGAAAGTAGCGGGAGGGCCTACGAGCAGTACTTC.

Regarding this clonotype: As the CDR3 is not closed by the conserved phenylalanine or tryptophan, this likely results from a read error. This sequence joins TRBV28 and TRBJ2-1; possible D gene TRBD1, 6 bases. Looked up from germline, CDR1 is MDHEN and CDR2 is SYDVKM. V was clipped by 7 bases and J by 7 bases, with 20 bases between them. This CDR3 has 15 residues. CDR3 sequence reads: CASNTRGRGRNEQFV. CDR3 bases: TGTGCCAGCAATACTAGGGGGAGAGGGAGAAATGAGCAGTTCGTC.

This clonotype was observed a handful of times. The chain couples TRBV7-6 to TRBJ1-4; a possible D gene is TRBD1 (6 bases). Germline assignment: CDR1 SGHVS and CDR2 FNYEAQ. V was cut by 0 bases and J by 5 bases, with 7 bases left in between. The CDR3 runs 14 residues. CDR3: CASSLATGNEKLFF. CDR3 DNA sequence: TGTGCCAGCAGCTTAGCGACAGGCAATGAAAAACTGTTTTTT.

This clonotype occurred a few times. The V and J genes are TRBV11-3 and TRBJ1-1; D perhaps matches TRBD1 (6 bases). Trimming took 6 bases from V and 0 from J, leaving 14 bases between them. The germline V gene has CDR1 SGHNT and CDR2 YENEEA. The CDR3 sequence is 15 residues long. CDR3 in amino acids: CASRENTGMNTEAFF. CDR3 coding DNA: TGTGCCAGCAGAGAAAACACAGGGATGAACACTGAAGCTTTCTTT.

This clonotype counts as medium-sized. This rearrangement joins TRBV12-3 or TRBV12-4 to TRBJ2-1; perhaps TRBD2 as D (5 bases). The ends were cut back, 7 bases at V and 16 bases at J, with 20 bases in the middle. The CDR3 spans 12 residues. CDR3 coding DNA: TGTGCCAGCACTTCCGGAGGCAGTTGGCGATTCTTC. It yields the protein CASTSGGSWRFF.

In its sample, this clonotype was seen many times. The DNA for the CDR3 is TGCGCCAGCAGTAAGGGACAGGGGAACACCGGGGAGCTGTTTTTT. Amino acids: CASSKGQGNTGELFF. V and J are TRBV10-1 and TRBJ2-2; TRBD1 matches at 9 bases. Germline CDR1 WNHNN, CDR2 SYGVQD (reference sequence). This CDR3 has 15 amino acids. The V segment lost 5 bases and the J segment 1 base; nucleotides outside the gene matches: 2.

By share, this clonotype ranks as large (0.1 to 1%). The chain is built from TRBV6-5 and TRBJ2-1; weak D call: TRBD1 (5 bases). The tail of the sequence fits TRBJ2-7 better, so the J call may be wrong. The germline V gene encodes CDR1 MNHEY and CDR2 SVGAGI. The CDR3 is made up of 15 amino acids. The CDR3 DNA is TGTGCCAGCAGCGCACTCCGTGGGGCCAAATACGAGCAGTACTTC. Translation gives CASSALRGAKYEQYF.

This clonotype came up a few times. A read error is possible here, since a much larger clone lies one base away. The chain links TRBV7-8 to TRBJ2-1, with D uncertain. CDR3 length: 13 residues. Trimming left V 1 base short and J 10 bases short, with 11 bases between. Germline CDR1 SGHVS, CDR2 FQNEAQ. CDR3 in amino acids: CASSLGRSYEQFF. For the CDR3, the DNA is TGTGCCAGCAGCTTAGGCCGTAGTTACGAGCAGTTCTTC.

A word on this clonotype: The conserved closing phenylalanine or tryptophan is absent in this CDR3, likely reflecting a read error. The chain combines TRBV7-8 with TRBJ2-1, with D maybe TRBD2 (7 bases). The CDR3 runs 15 residues. The germline V gene encodes CDR1 SGHVS and CDR2 FQNEAQ. This chain's CDR3 is CAGSLGRGSYNEQFV. CDR3 sequence (DNA): TGTGCCGGCAGCTTAGGGAGGGGGTCATACAATGAGCAGTTCGTC.